This T cell receptor beta chain originates from a study of cytomegalovirus exposure and HLA in healthy donors. Whole-study findings and limits: The authors considered a cluster of highly shared sequence variants likely to be a sequencing artifact. TCR beta V segments were, for the most part, productive about 87% or about 30% of the time in an earlier analysis. It was reported in a later analysis that an Asian-associated ancestry cluster showed fewer N-insertions than the approximately 700-donor mean. TCR beta V- and J-gene trimming was later associated with a missense DCLRE1C variant.

The PCR employed 60 Vbeta primers together with 13 Jbeta primers. Sequencing used immunoSEQ multiplex PCR; TCRdb keeps in-frame clones, though not all of them. The data contain 150,000 to 200,000 clones, 80% of them seen just once; the ten biggest clones take up 0.65%. This clone is a singleton in its sample. What it binds is not known. The source material was PBMCs. The clonotype was recovered from a boy younger than 18 in good health and CMV-seronegative.

This CDR3 is CASSLPLATGELFF. CDR3 sequence (DNA): TGTGCCAGCTCATTGCCCTTGGCCACCGGGGAGCTGTTTTTT. The V call is TRBV18, the J call TRBJ2-2; D uncertain. The CDR3 contains 14 residues. V gave up 5 bases and J gave up 4 bases, with 11 bases separating them. Germline-derived CDR1 and CDR2 are KGHSH and LQKENI.